Below are 16 T cell receptor beta chains sequenced from a single sample in a study of cytomegalovirus exposure and HLA in healthy donors. With 60 Vbeta and 13 Jbeta primers, the PCR was carried out. The data were produced by immunoSEQ multiplex PCR, yet TCRdb's version contains in-frame clones alone and is incomplete. The sample yields 90,000 to 130,000 clones, approximately 80% seen once. Sample: PBMCs. Every receptor here comes from a woman aged 60-75 years in good health and CMV-seropositive.

V is TRBV7-9 and J is TRBJ2-5, with D perhaps matching TRBD1 (5 bases). Judging by the DNA end, TRBJ2-7 fits better; the J call may be wrong. Germline assignment: CDR1 SEHNR and CDR2 FQNEAQ (reference sequence). The CDR3 extends over 14 amino acids. The CDR3 reads CASTQGVGSYEQYF. As DNA, the CDR3 is TGTGCCAGCACCCAGGGTGTCGGCTCCTACGAGCAGTACTTC.

The count of this clone is one. This sequence joins TRBV5-1 and TRBJ1-1, with 8 positions matching TRBD1. CDR1 is SGHRS, CDR2 YFSETQ, per germline. This CDR3 contains 14 residues. J gave up 7 bases and V 0 bases, and 5 bases lay outside the gene matches. The CDR3: CASSLGPGQGEAFF. The CDR3 DNA is TGCGCCAGCAGCTTGGGACCCGGACAGGGTGAAGCTTTCTTT. Complete variable domain (other parts from reference TRBV5-1 and TRBJ1-1): KAGVTQTPRYLIKTRGQQVTLSCSPISGHRSVSWYQQTPGQGLQFLFEYFSETQRNKGNFPGRFSGRQFSNSRSEMNVSTLELGDSALYLCASSLGPGQGEAFFGQGTRLTVV.

This chain connects TRBV7-6 to TRBJ2-7; D gene uncertain. This CDR3 comprises 14 residues. Germline V gene sequence: CDR1 SGHVS, CDR2 FNYEAQ. V lost 1 base, J lost 0 bases, and 7 bases lay in between. The CDR3 here is CASSLDSYSYEQYF. CDR3 in DNA: TGTGCCAGCAGCTTAGACTCTTACTCCTACGAGCAGTACTTC.

This chain connects TRBV7-3 to TRBJ2-1; D is uncertain. Trimming cost V 5 bases and J 5 bases, with 13 bases left between them. From germline, CDR1 is SGHTA and CDR2 FQGTGA. The CDR3 sequence is 14 residues long. CDR3 sequence reads: CASSLSSTHNEQFF. The CDR3 coding sequence is TGTGCCAGCAGCCTTAGTAGCACACACAATGAGCAGTTCTTC. Based on the CDR3 plus reference TRBV7-3 and TRBJ2-1, the full variable domain is GAGVSQTPSNKVTEKGKYVELRCDPISGHTALYWYRQSLGQGPEFLIYFQGTGAADDSGLPNDRFFAVRPEGSVSTLKIQRTERGDSAVYLCASSLSSTHNEQFFGPGTRLTVL.

The chain's CDR3 is CASSSGTSGTTSYEQYF. CDR3 DNA sequence: TGTGCCAGCAGCTCAGGGACTAGCGGGACCACCTCCTACGAGCAGTACTTC. The V gene is TRBV5-6, the J gene TRBJ2-7; TRBD2 matches at 13 bases. The CDR3 is 17 amino acids. The V and J ends lost 3 bases and 0 bases, in that order; junction bases with no gene match: 6. CDR1 is SGHDT and CDR2 is YYEEEE in the germline V gene.

Note on this clone: The identical CDR3 is also encoded by other nucleotide sequences in the sample. The chain employs TRBV28 and TRBJ1-2, with TRBD1 as a possible D gene (5 bases). Trimming took off 2 bases at V and 5 bases at J, with 6 bases between the two ends. Germline V CDR1 and CDR2: MDHEN, SYDVKM. CDR3 length equals 12 residues. CDR3 coding DNA: TGTGCCAGCAGTTTACAGGGTTATGGCTACACCTTC. The encoded protein is CASSLQGYGYTF.

This clone has a single count. Written as DNA, the CDR3 is TGTGCCACCAGTTCTAGGGGCCGCTATGGCTACACCTTC. It translates to CATSSRGRYGYTF. The chain carries TRBV15 and TRBJ1-2; maybe TRBD1 (5 bases). Germline-derived CDR1 and CDR2 are LNHNV and YYDKDF (reference sequence). V gave up 6 bases and J gave up 4 bases, with 12 bases separating them. The CDR3 sequence is 13 residues long. The whole variable domain, filled in from reference TRBV15 and TRBJ1-2, reads DAMVIQNPRYQVTQFGKPVTLSCSQTLNHNVMYWYQQKSSQAPKLLFHYYDKDFNNEADTPDNFQSRRPNTSFCFLDIRSPGLGDTAMYLCATSSRGRYGYTFGSGTRLTVV.

The chain links TRBV9 to TRBJ2-1, with 9 positions matching TRBD2. Germline assignment: CDR1 SGDLS and CDR2 YYNGEE. The junction had 8 bases not matched to a gene; V was cut back by 4 bases and J by 6 bases. This CDR3 has 15 amino acids. As DNA, the CDR3 is TGTGCCAGCAGCCCCTTGGGAGCGGGAGGCAATGAGCAGTTCTTC. It specifies CASSPLGAGGNEQFF.

This chain joins TRBV2 and TRBJ2-2; weak D call: TRBD2 (6 bases). The V gene lost 6 bases and the J gene lost 6 bases, with 14 bases spanning the gap. The CDR3 extends over 14 amino acids. Germline lookup yields CDR1 SNHLY and CDR2 FYNNEI. CDR3: CASRATGVPGELFF. CDR3 nucleotide sequence: TGTGCCAGCAGGGCAACGGGAGTACCCGGGGAGCTGTTTTTT.

On this clone: The sample has other DNA sequences that encode this CDR3 too. J is TRBJ2-7 and V is TRBV15, with 10 bases matching TRBD1. V gave up 2 bases and J gave up 0 bases; unmatched junction bases: 10. The germline CDR1 and CDR2 sequences are LNHNV and YYDKDF (reference sequence). This CDR3 contains 18 residues. The CDR3 here is CATSRSGFGTGDSYEQYF. The CDR3 bases are TGTGCCACCAGCAGATCCGGTTTCGGGACAGGGGACTCCTACGAGCAGTACTTC.

The chain is built from TRBV10-3 and TRBJ2-5; D is undetermined. The DNA matches TRBJ2-7 better at its end, which makes the J call doubtful. The length of the CDR3 is 14 residues. Per germline, CDR1 ENHRY and CDR2 SYGVKD. In DNA form, the CDR3 reads TGTGCCATCAGTGAGGGGCAAGATATGTACGAGCAGTACTTC. Translation gives CAISEGQDMYEQYF.

The CDR3 DNA is TGCGCCAGCAGCTTGGGACGGGAGGACGGCGGGGAGCTGTTTTTT. Amino acid sequence: CASSLGREDGGELFF. The genes are TRBV5-1 and TRBJ2-2, with 7 positions matching TRBD2. The CDR3 runs to 15 residues. The germline CDR1 and CDR2 sequences are SGHRS and YFSETQ. V was pared by 0 bases and J by 7 bases, with 6 bases of the junction left unmatched.

This clone was observed a few times. The chain recombines TRBV5-4 with TRBJ2-7; perhaps TRBD2 as D (6 bases). Trimming stripped 3 bases from V and 2 bases from J, with 12 bases between. This CDR3 has 14 residues. Germline CDR1 reads SGHNT; CDR2 reads YYREEE (reference sequence). CDR3 in amino acids: CASSSGSGTYEQYF. DNA for the CDR3: TGTGCCAGCAGCTCGGGTAGCGGTACCTACGAGCAGTACTTC.

This chain links TRBV2 with TRBJ2-2, with TRBD2 matching over 9 bases. V shed 8 bases, J shed 6 bases, and the junction held 7 bases outside the gene matches. CDR3 length equals 14 residues. Per germline, CDR1 SNHLY and CDR2 FYNNEI. The CDR3 DNA sequence: TGTGCCAGCGGGACGATAGCGGGAGCCGGGGAGCTGTTTTTT. As protein: CASGTIAGAGELFF. Full variable domain (missing parts from reference TRBV2 and TRBJ2-2): EPEVTQTPSHQVTQMGQEVILRCVPISNHLYFYWYRQILGQKVEFLVSFYNNEISEKSEIFDDQFSVERPDGSNFTLKIRSTKLEDSAMYFCASGTIAGAGELFFGEGSRLTVL.

This clone has just one count. The V and J genes are TRBV5-4 and TRBJ1-2; 10 nucleotides agree with TRBD1. CDR1 SGHNT and CDR2 YYREEE come from the germline V gene (reference sequence). This CDR3 contains 16 residues. After removal of 5 bases from V and 4 bases from J, the junction contained 11 bases not matched to a gene. The CDR3 coding sequence is TGTGCCAGCAGTTCTCCGGGACAGGGGACCCTCTATGGCTACACCTTC. It is translated as CASSSPGQGTLYGYTF.

The chain is built from TRBV19 and TRBJ1-1, with D maybe TRBD1 (5 bases). The CDR3 runs to 12 residues. V was cut by 5 bases and J by 8 bases, with 12 bases left in between. The V gene's germline CDR1 is LNHDA and CDR2 SQIVND (reference sequence). The CDR3 region has the DNA TGTGCCAGTAGTTTGCGGGACGCAGAAGCTTTCTTT. This sequence encodes CASSLRDAEAFF.